One and the same sample provided the 8 T cell receptor beta chains below, sequenced in a study of T cell responses to AZD1222 COVID-19 vaccine. Libraries were prepared by immunoSEQ multiplex PCR; TCRdb keeps only in-frame clonotypes and omits some of them. The sample records about 140,000 clones, 88% being singletons. Sequenced material: peripheral blood, taken 28 days after the second AZD1222 dose. All receptors come from an adult who received the AZD1222 COVID-19 vaccine.

V gene TRBV24-1 combines with J gene TRBJ2-2, with 15 bases lining up with TRBD2. The CDR3 has 18 amino acids. The germline V gene has CDR1 KGHDR and CDR2 SFDVKD. V was pared by 8 bases and J by 1 base, with 7 bases of the junction left unmatched. DNA for the CDR3: TGTGCCACCACACCTGGACTAGCGGGGGGGAAGAACACCGGGGAGCTGTTTTTT. It encodes CATTPGLAGGKNTGELFF.

This chain connects TRBV7-2 to TRBJ2-1; D possibly matches TRBD1 or TRBD2 (5 bases each). Trimming stripped 8 bases from V and 9 bases from J, with 17 bases between. Germline values: CDR1 SGHTA, CDR2 FQGNSA. This CDR3 has 13 residues. As DNA, the CDR3 is TGTGCCAGCCGGAGAGGGCTCACAGGTGAGCAGTTCTTC. Translation gives CASRRGLTGEQFF. Full variable domain (missing parts from reference TRBV7-2 and TRBJ2-1): GAGVSQSPSNKVTEKGKDVELRCDPISGHTALYWYRQSLGQGLEFLIYFQGNSAPDKSGLPSDRFSAERTGGSVSTLTIQRTQQEDSAVYLCASRRGLTGEQFFGPGTRLTVL.

In this sample, this clone turned up once. This chain connects TRBV5-1 to TRBJ1-1; unclear D gene. This CDR3 region has 14 residues. Germline V gene sequence: CDR1 SGHRS, CDR2 YFSETQ. Trimming took 3 bases from V and 5 from J, leaving 14 bases between them. Written as DNA, the CDR3 is TGCGCCAGCAGCTCGTATATCGGTGAGACTGAAGCTTTCTTT. It specifies CASSSYIGETEAFF.

The chain couples TRBV28 to TRBJ2-3; possible D gene TRBD2, 5 bases. Trimming took 7 bases from V and 3 from J, leaving 17 bases between them. Germline V gives CDR1 MDHEN, CDR2 SYDVKM. The CDR3 is 15 amino acids. The CDR3 loop reads CASTLAGVWTDTQYF. In DNA, the CDR3 is TGTGCCAGCACCCTCGCCGGGGTGTGGACAGATACGCAGTATTTT. The variable domain in full, with the rest retrieved from reference TRBV28 and TRBJ2-3, is DVKVTQSSRYLVKRTGEKVFLECVQDMDHENMFWYRQDPGLGLRLIYFSYDVKMKEKGDIPEGYSVSREKKERFSLILESASTNQTSMYLCASTLAGVWTDTQYFGPGTRLTVL.

The chain carries TRBV5-1 and TRBJ1-2; D gene ambiguous. Looked up from germline, CDR1 is SGHRS and CDR2 is YFSETQ. V lost 0 bases to trimming and J lost 7 bases, with 7 bases between them. This CDR3 region has 12 residues. The DNA of the CDR3 is TGCGCCAGCAGCTTGGATGGGTTTGGCTACACCTTC. This sequence encodes CASSLDGFGYTF. The full variable domain, rest sourced from reference TRBV5-1 and TRBJ1-2, is KAGVTQTPRYLIKTRGQQVTLSCSPISGHRSVSWYQQTPGQGLQFLFEYFSETQRNKGNFPGRFSGRQFSNSRSEMNVSTLELGDSALYLCASSLDGFGYTFGSGTRLTVV.

This chain links TRBV7-2 with TRBJ1-6; maybe TRBD1 (6 bases). The germline V gene has CDR1 SGHTA and CDR2 FQGNSA. Trimming removed 7 bases from V and 6 bases from J, with 16 bases in between. This CDR3 is built from 15 residues. CDR3 in amino acids: CASNQLGAINSPLHF. CDR3 coding DNA: TGTGCCAGCAACCAGTTGGGGGCAATTAATTCACCCCTCCACTTT.

In its sample, this clone was seen once. This rearrangement joins TRBV5-1 to TRBJ2-5; D is perhaps TRBD2 (6 bases). V was pared by 3 bases and J by 4 bases, with 13 bases between. The CDR3 is made up of 14 amino acids. Germline-derived CDR1 and CDR2 are SGHRS and YFSETQ. The CDR3 sequence: CASSSGGMAETQYF. The DNA of the CDR3 is TGCGCCAGCAGCTCTGGCGGGATGGCAGAGACCCAGTACTTC.

The chain combines TRBV19 with TRBJ2-2; TRBD1 matches 7 bases. Germline V gene lookup returns CDR1 LNHDA and CDR2 SQIVND (reference sequence). There are 17 residues in the CDR3. Germline trimming cut 6 bases from V and 4 bases from J; bases unmatched to any gene: 14. CDR3 bases: TGTGCCAGTAGCCCGCTGGCCGACAGGGCCCTCACCGGGGAGCTGTTTTTT. This encodes CASSPLADRALTGELFF.